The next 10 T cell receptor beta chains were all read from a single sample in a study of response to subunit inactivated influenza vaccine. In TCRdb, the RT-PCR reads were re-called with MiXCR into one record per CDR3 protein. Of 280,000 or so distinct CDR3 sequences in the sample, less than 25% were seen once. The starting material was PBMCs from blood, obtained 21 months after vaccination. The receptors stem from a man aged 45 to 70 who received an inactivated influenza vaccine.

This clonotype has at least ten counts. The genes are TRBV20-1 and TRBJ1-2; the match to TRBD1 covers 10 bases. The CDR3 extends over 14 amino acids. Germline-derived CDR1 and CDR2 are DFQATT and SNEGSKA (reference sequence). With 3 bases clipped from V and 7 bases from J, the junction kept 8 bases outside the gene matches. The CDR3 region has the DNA TGCAGTGCTAGGGAGGGACAGGGGTTTTTTGGCTACACCTTC. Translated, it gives CSAREGQGFFGYTF.

The CDR3 bases are TGTGCCAGCAGTTACTGGGGGGCTGGTCAGCCCCAGCATTTT. It codes for CASSYWGAGQPQHF. This chain joins TRBV6-2 or TRBV6-3 and TRBJ1-5; D is perhaps TRBD1 (6 bases). Germline CDR1 and CDR2: MNHEY and SVGEGT. The CDR3 length is 14 residues. V was clipped by 1 base and J by 6 bases, with 10 bases between them.

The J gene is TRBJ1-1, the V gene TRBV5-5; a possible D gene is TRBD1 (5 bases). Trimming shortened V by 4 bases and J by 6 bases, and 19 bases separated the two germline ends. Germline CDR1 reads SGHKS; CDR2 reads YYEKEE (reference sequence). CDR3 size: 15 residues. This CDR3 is CASSPTVLQGAEAFF. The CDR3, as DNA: TGTGCCAGCAGCCCGACAGTCCTGCAAGGCGCTGAAGCTTTCTTT.

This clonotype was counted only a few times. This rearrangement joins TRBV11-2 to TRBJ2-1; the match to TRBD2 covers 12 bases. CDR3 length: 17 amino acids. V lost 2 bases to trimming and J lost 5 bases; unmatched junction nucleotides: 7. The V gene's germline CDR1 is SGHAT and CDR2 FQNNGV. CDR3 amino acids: CASSLLRLAGADNEQFF. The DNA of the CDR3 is TGTGCCAGCAGCTTACTTCGACTAGCGGGAGCCGACAATGAGCAGTTCTTC.

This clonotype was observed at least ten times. In DNA form, the CDR3 reads TGCAGTGCTGGGGTTGAGCAGTACTTC. This gives the protein CSAGVEQYF. The chain joins TRBV20-1 to TRBJ2-7, with D uncertain. This CDR3 has 9 residues. Germline-derived CDR1 and CDR2 are DFQATT and SNEGSKA (reference sequence). V lost 5 bases and J lost 7, with 6 bases in between.

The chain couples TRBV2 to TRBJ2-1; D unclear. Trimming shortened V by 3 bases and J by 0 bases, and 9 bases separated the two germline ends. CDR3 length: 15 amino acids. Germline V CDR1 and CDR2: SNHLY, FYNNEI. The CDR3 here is CASSEQRSSYNEQFF. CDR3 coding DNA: TGTGCCAGCAGTGAGCAGCGTAGCTCCTACAATGAGCAGTTCTTC. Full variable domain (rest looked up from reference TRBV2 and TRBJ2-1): EPEVTQTPSHQVTQMGQEVILRCVPISNHLYFYWYRQILGQKVEFLVSFYNNEISEKSEIFDDQFSVERPDGSNFTLKIRSTKLEDSAMYFCASSEQRSSYNEQFFGPGTRLTVL.

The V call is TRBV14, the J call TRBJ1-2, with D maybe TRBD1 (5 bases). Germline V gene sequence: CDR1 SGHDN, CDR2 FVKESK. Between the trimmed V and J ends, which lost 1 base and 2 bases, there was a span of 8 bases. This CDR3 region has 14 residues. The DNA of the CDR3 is TGTGCCAGCAGCCAAGGACAGACGAACTATGGCTACACCTTC. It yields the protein CASSQGQTNYGYTF.

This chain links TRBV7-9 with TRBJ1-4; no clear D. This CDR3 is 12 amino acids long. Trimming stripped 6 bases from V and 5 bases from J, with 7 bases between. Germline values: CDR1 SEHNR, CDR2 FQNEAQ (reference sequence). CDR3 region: CASSPPNEKLFF. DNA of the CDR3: TGTGCCAGCAGTCCGCCGAATGAAAAACTGTTTTTT.

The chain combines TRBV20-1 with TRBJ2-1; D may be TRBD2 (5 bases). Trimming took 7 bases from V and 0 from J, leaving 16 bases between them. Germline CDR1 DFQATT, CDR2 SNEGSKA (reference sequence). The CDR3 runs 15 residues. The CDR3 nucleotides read TGCAGTGATTCCCCGCGGAGCGGCTCCTACAATGAGCAGTTCTTC. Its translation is CSDSPRSGSYNEQFF.

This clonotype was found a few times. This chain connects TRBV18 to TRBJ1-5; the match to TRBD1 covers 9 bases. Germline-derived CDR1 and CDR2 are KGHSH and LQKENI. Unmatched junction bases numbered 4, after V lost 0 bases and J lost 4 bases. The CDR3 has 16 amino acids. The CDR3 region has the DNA TGTGCCAGCTCACCACCCGGGACAGGGCAAAATCAGCCCCAGCATTTT. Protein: CASSPPGTGQNQPQHF.